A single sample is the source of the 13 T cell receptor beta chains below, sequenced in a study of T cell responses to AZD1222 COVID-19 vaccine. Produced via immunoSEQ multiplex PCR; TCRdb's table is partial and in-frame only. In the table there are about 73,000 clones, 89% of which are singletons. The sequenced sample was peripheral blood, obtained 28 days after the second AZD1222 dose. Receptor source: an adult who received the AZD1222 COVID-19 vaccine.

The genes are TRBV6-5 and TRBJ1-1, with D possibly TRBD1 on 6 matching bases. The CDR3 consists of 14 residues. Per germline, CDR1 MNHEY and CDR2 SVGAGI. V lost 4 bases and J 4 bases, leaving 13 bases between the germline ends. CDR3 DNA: TGTGCCAGCAGTTGGCTGGGGGCGGGCACTGAAGCTTTCTTT. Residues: CASSWLGAGTEAFF.

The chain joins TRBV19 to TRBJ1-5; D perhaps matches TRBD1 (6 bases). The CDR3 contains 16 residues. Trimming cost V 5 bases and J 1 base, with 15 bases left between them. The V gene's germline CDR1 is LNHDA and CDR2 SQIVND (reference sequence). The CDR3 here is CASSARGTPSNQPQHF. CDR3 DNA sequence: TGTGCCAGTAGTGCACGCGGGACACCCAGCAATCAGCCCCAGCATTTT.

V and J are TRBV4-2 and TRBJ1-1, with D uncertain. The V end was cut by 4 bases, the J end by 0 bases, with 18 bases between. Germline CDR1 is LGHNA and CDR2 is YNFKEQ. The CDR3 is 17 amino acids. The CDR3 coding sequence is TGTGCCAGCAGCCTCGGAGGTGGGCAGCGAATGAACACTGAAGCTTTCTTT. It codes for CASSLGGGQRMNTEAFF.

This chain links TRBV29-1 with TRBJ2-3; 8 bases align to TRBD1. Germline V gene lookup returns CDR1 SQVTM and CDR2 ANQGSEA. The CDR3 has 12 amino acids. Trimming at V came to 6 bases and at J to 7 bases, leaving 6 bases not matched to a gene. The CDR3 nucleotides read TGCAGCGTGGTCGGACAGGGACATACGCAGTATTTT. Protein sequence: CSVVGQGHTQYF.

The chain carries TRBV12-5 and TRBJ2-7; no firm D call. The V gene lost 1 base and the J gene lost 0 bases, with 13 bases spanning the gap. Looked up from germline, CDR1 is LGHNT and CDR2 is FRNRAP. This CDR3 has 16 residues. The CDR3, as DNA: TGTGCTAGTGGTTTGGAGGTGGGCCCCAGCTCCTACGAGCAGTACTTC. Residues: CASGLEVGPSSYEQYF.

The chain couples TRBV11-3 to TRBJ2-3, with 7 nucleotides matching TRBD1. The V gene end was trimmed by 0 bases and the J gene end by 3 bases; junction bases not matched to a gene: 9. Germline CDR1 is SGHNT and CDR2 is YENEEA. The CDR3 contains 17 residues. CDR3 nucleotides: TGTGCCAGCAGCTTAGACATATGGACAGGAGAAACAGATACGCAGTATTTT. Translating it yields CASSLDIWTGETDTQYF. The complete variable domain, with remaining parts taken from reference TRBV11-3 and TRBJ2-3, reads EAGVVQSPRYKIIEKKQPVAFWCNPISGHNTLYWYLQNLGQGPELLIRYENEEAVDDSQLPKDRFSAERLKGVDSTLKIQPAELGDSAVYLCASSLDIWTGETDTQYFGPGTRLTVL.

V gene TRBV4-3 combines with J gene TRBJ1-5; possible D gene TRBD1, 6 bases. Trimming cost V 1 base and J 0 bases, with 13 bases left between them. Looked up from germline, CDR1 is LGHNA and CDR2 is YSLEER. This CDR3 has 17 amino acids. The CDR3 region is CASSQGWGALSNQPQHF. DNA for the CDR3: TGCGCCAGCAGCCAAGGGTGGGGGGCGCTTAGCAATCAGCCCCAGCATTTT.

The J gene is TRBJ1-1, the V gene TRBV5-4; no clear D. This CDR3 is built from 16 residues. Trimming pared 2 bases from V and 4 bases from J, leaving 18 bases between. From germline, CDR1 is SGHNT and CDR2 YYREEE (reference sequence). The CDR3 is CASSLFTRPRVTEAFF. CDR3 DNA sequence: TGTGCCAGCAGCTTATTTACCAGGCCGAGAGTCACTGAAGCTTTCTTT.

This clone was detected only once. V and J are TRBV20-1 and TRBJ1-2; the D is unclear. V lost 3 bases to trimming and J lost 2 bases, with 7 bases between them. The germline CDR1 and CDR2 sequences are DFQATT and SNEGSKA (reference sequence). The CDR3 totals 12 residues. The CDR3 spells CSASGGNYGYTF. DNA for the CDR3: TGCAGTGCTAGTGGCGGGAACTATGGCTACACCTTC.

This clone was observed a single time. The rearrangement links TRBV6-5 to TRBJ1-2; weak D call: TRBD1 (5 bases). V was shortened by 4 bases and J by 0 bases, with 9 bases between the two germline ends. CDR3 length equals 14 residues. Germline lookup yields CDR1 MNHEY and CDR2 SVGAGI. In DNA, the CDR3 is TGTGCCAGCAGTTTGGGACGGTCTAACTATGGCTACACCTTC. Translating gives CASSLGRSNYGYTF.

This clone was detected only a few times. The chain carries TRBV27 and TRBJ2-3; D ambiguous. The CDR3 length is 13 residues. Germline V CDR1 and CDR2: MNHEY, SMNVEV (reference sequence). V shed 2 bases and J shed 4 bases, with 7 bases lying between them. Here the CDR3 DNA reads TGTGCCAGCAGTTTAAAAGGTTCAGATACGCAGTATTTT. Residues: CASSLKGSDTQYF.

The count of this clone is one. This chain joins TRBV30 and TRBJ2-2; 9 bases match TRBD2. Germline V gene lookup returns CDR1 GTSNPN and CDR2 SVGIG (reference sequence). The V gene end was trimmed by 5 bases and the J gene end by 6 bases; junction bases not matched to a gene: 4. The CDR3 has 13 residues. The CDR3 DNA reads TGTGCCTGGCGGCGGGAGGGGCCCGGGGAGCTGTTTTTT. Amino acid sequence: CAWRREGPGELFF. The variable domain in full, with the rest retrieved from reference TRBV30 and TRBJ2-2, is SQTIHQWPATLVQPVGSPLSLECTVEGTSNPNLYWYRQAAGRGLQLLFYSVGIGQISSEVPQNLSASRPQDRQFILSSKKLLLSDSGFYLCAWRREGPGELFFGEGSRLTVL.

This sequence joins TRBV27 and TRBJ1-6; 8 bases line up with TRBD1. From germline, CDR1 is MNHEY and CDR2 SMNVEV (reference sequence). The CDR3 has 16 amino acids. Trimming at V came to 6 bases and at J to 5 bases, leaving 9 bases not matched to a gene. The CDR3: CASRKWTGNNNSPLHF. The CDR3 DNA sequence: TGTGCCAGCAGAAAATGGACAGGGAACAATAATTCACCCCTCCACTTT.